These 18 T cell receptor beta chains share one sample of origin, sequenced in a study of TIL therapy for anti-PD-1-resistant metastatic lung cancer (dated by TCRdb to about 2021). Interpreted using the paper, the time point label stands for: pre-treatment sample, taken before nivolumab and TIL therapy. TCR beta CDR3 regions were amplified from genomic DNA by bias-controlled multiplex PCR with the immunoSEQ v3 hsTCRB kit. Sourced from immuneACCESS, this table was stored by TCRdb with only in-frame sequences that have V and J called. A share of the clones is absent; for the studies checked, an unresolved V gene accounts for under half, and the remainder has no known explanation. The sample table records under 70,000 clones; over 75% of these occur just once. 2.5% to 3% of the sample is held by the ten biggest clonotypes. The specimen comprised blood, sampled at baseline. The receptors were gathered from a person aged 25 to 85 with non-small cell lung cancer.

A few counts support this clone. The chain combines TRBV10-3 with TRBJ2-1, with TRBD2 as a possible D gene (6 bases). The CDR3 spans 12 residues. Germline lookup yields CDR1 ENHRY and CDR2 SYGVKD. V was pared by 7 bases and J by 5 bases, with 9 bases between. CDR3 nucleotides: TGTGCCATCATGGGGGGTGACAATGAGCAGTTCTTC. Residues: CAIMGGDNEQFF.

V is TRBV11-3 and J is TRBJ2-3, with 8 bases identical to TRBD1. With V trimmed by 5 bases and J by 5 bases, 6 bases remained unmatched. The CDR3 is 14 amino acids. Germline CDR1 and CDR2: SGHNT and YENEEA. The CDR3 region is CASSPMTGEDTQYF. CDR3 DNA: TGTGCCAGCAGCCCTATGACAGGGGAAGATACGCAGTATTTT.

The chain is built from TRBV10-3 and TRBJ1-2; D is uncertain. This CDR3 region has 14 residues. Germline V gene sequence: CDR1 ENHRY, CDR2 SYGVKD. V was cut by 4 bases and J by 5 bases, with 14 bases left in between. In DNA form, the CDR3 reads TGTGCCATCAGTGGTAGGGCAGAAGGGTATGGCTACACCTTC. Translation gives CAISGRAEGYGYTF.

CDR3 nucleotide sequence: TGTGCCAGCAGCTTAAACCCCGCGGGGAACAATGAGCAGTTCTTC. As protein: CASSLNPAGNNEQFF. The chain is built from TRBV11-3 and TRBJ2-1, with D perhaps TRBD2 (6 bases). Germline CDR1 and CDR2: SGHNT and YENEEA. Trimming took off 2 bases at V and 5 bases at J, with 13 bases between the two ends. The CDR3 contains 15 residues.

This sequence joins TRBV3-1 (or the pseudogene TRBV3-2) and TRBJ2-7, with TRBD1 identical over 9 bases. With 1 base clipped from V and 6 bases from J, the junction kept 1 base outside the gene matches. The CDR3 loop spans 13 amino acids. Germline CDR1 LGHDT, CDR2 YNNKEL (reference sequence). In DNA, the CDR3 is TGTGCCAGCAGCCAAGGGACAGGGGCCGAGCAGTACTTC. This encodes CASSQGTGAEQYF.

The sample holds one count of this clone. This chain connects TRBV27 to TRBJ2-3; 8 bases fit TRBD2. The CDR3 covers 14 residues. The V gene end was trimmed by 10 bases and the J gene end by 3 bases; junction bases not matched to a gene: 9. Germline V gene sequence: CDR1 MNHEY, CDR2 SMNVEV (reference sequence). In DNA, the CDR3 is TGTGCCACCCGGGGACTAGTATGGACAGATACGCAGTATTTT. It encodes CATRGLVWTDTQYF.

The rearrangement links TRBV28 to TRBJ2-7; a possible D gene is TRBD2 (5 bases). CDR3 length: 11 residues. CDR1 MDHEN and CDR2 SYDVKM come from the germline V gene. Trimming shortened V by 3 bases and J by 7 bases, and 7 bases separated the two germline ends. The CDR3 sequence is CASSFRGEQYF. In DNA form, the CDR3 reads TGTGCCAGCAGTTTTCGGGGTGAGCAGTACTTC.

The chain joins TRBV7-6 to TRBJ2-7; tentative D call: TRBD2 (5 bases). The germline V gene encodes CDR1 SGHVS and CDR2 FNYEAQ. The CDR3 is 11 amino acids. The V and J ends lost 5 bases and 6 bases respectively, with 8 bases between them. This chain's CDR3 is CASSTSGEQYF. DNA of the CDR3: TGTGCCAGCAGCACCAGCGGCGAGCAGTACTTC.

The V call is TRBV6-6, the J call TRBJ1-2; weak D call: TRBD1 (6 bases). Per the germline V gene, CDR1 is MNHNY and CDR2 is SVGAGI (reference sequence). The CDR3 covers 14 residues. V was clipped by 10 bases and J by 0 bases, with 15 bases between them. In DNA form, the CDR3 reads TGTGCCACGACGTGGACAGCCGCTAACTATGGCTACACCTTC. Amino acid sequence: CATTWTAANYGYTF.

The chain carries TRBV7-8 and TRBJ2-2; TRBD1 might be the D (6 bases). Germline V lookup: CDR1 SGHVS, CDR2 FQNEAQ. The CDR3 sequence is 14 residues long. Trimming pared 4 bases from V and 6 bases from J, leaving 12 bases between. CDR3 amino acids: CASSSNRDPGELFF. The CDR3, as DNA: TGTGCCAGCAGCTCAAACAGGGACCCCGGGGAGCTGTTTTTT.

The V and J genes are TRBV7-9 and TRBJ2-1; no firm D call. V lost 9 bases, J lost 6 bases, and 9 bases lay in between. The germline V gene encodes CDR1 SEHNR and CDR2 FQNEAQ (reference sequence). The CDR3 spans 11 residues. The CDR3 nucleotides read TGTGCCAGGGGAACTGGCAATGAGCAGTTCTTC. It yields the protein CARGTGNEQFF.

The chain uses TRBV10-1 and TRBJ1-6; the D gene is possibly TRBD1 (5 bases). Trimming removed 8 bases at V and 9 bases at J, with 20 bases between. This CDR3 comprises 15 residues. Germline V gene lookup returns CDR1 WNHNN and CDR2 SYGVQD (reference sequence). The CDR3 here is CASGRDGLKGSPLHF. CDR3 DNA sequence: TGCGCCAGCGGTCGGGACGGTCTCAAGGGTTCACCCCTCCACTTT.

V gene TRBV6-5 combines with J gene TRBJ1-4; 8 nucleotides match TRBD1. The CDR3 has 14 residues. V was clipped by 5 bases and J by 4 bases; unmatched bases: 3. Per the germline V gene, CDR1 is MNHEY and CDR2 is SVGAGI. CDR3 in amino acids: CASSLDRGNEKLFF. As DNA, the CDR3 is TGTGCCAGCAGTCTAGACAGGGGTAATGAAAAACTGTTTTTT.

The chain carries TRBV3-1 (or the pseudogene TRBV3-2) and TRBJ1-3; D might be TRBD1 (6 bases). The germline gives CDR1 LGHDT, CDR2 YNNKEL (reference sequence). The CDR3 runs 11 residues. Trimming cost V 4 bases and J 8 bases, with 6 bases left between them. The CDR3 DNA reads TGTGCCAGCAGCCGACAGGACACCATATATTTT. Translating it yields CASSRQDTIYF.

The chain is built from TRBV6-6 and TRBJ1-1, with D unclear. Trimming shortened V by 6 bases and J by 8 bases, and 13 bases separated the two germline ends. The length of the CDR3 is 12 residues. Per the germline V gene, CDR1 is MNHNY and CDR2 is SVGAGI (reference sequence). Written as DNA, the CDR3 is TGTGCCAGCAGGACGGATAACTCAGAAGCTTTCTTT. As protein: CASRTDNSEAFF.

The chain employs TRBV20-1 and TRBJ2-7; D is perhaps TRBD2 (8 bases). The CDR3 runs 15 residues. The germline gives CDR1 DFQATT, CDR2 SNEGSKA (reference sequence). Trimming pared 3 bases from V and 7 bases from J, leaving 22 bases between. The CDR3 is CSASALAEGAGEQYF. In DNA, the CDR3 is TGCAGTGCTAGTGCACTAGCGGAGGGGGCTGGGGAGCAGTACTTC.

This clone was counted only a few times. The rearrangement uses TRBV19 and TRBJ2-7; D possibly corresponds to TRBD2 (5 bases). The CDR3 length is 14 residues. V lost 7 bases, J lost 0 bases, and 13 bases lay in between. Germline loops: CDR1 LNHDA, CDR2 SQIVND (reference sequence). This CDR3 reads CASKSSGSSYEQYF. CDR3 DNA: TGTGCCAGTAAAAGTAGTGGGAGCTCCTACGAGCAGTACTTC.

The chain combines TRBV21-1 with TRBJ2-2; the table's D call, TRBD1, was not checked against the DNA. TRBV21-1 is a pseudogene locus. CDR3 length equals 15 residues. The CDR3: CASSKTWANTGELFF. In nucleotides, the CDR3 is TGTGCCAGCAGCAAAACATGGGCCAACACCGGGGAGCTGTTTTTT.